A selection of T cell receptor beta chains follows, all from one sample in a study of blood T cell repertoires in COVID-19. TCRdb's table, derived via immunoSEQ multiplex PCR, lists solely in-frame clones and lacks some. The table lists over 85,000 clones, 75% to 95% of them singletons. The sequenced material came from peripheral blood. Receptor source: a man between 18 and 35 years old with acute or convalescent COVID-19. Both conserved end residues are part of each CDR3. The D gene is left open where the match is weak. Clone size is shown for a subset of rows, as once, few, many or a class of expanded clone.

size: .; D: TRBD1; J: TRBJ2-7; V: TRBV28; length: 16; CDR3: CASSLWGQSSPYEQYF; DNA: TGTGCCAGCAGTTTATGGGGACAGAGTTCCCCCTACGAGCAGTACTTC
size: few; D: .; J: TRBJ2-4; V: TRBV11-2; length: 13; CDR3: CASSSPGENIQYF; DNA: TGTGCCAGCAGCTCCCCCGGGGAAAACATTCAGTACTTC
size: .; D: .; J: TRBJ2-1; V: TRBV20-1; length: 10; CDR3: CSAPLDEQFF; DNA: TGCAGTGCGCCATTAGATGAGCAGTTCTTC
size: .; D: .; J: TRBJ2-3; V: TRBV24-1; length: 16; CDR3: CATSDFLGDHTDTQYF; DNA: TGTGCCACCAGTGATTTCCTAGGGGATCACACAGATACGCAGTATTTT
size: .; D: TRBD1; J: TRBJ1-2; V: TRBV4-1; length: 16; CDR3: CASSQVGTGVNYGYTF; DNA: TGCGCCAGCAGCCAAGTAGGGACAGGGGTCAACTATGGCTACACCTTC
size: .; D: .; J: TRBJ2-3; V: TRBV7-2; length: 14; CDR3: CASTPWGGTDTQYF; DNA: TGTGCCAGCACCCCCTGGGGAGGTACAGATACGCAGTATTTT
size: .; D: TRBD2; J: TRBJ2-1; V: TRBV7-6; length: 16; CDR3: CASSLTSGGARDEQFF; DNA: TGTGCCAGCAGCTTAACTTCCGGGGGGGCCCGGGATGAGCAGTTCTTC
size: few; D: .; J: TRBJ2-3; V: TRBV29-1; length: 17; CDR3: CSVENRGTVLSTDTQYF; DNA: TGCAGCGTTGAAAATCGGGGGACAGTCCTTAGCACAGATACGCAGTATTTT
size: .; D: .; J: TRBJ2-2; V: TRBV11-2; length: 14; CDR3: CASSFRGNTGELFF; DNA: TGTGCCAGCAGCTTTAGGGGAAACACCGGGGAGCTGTTTTTT
size: .; D: TRBD2; J: TRBJ2-3; V: TRBV10-3; length: 19; CDR3: CAISETSAGGFSSTDTQYF; DNA: TGTGCCATCAGTGAGACCTCAGCGGGGGGATTTTCTAGCACAGATACGCAGTATTTT
size: .; D: .; J: TRBJ1-4; V: TRBV6-5; length: 14; CDR3: CASRVRGEGEKLFF; DNA: TGTGCCAGCAGGGTACGGGGGGAAGGTGAAAAACTGTTTTTT
size: .; D: .; J: TRBJ1-5; V: TRBV5-1; length: 15; CDR3: CASSLDGGSNQPQHF; DNA: TGCGCCAGCAGCTTGGATGGCGGGTCCAATCAGCCCCAGCATTTT
size: .; D: .; J: TRBJ1-1; V: TRBV5-4; length: 14; CDR3: CASSQDRGFTEAFF; DNA: TGTGCCAGCAGCCAGGACCGGGGGTTCACTGAAGCTTTCTTT
size: few; D: TRBD2; J: TRBJ2-5; V: TRBV11-2; length: 15; CDR3: CASSLVGTTEETQYF; DNA: TGTGCCAGCAGCTTAGTTGGGACTACGGAAGAGACCCAGTACTTC
size: .; D: .; J: TRBJ1-2; V: TRBV6-1; length: 23; CDR3: CASSEFFASSSPGSGQLVEGYTF; DNA: TGTGCCAGCAGTGAATTTTTTGCTTCCTCGAGTCCCGGGAGCGGGCAGTTGGTTGAGGGCTACACCTTC
size: .; D: TRBD2; J: TRBJ2-1; V: TRBV4-2; length: 17; CDR3: CASSQDYAGGSYNEQFF; DNA: TGTGCCAGCAGCCAAGATTATGCGGGGGGCTCCTACAATGAGCAGTTCTTC
size: .; D: .; J: TRBJ1-1; V: TRBV5-1; length: 17; CDR3: CASSSLPAQGLNTEAFF; DNA: TGCGCCAGCAGCTCACTCCCGGCACAGGGATTGAACACTGAAGCTTTCTTT
size: few; D: TRBD1; J: TRBJ1-1; V: TRBV19; length: 13; CDR3: CASSIKTGGEAFF; DNA: TGTGCCAGTAGCATTAAGACAGGGGGCGAAGCTTTCTTT
size: .; D: .; J: TRBJ2-7; V: TRBV3-1/TRBV3-2; length: 14; CDR3: CASSQGRESTEQYF; DNA: TGTGCCAGCAGCCAAGGGAGGGAAAGTACCGAGCAGTACTTC
size: .; D: TRBD1; J: TRBJ2-7; V: TRBV19; length: 16; CDR3: CASRIQAQGASYEQYF; DNA: TGTGCCAGTCGGATACAAGCACAGGGGGCGTCCTACGAGCAGTACTTC
size: .; D: .; J: TRBJ2-2; V: TRBV4-1; length: 15; CDR3: CASSRREVGTGELFF; DNA: TGCGCCAGCAGCCGCAGGGAAGTCGGCACCGGGGAGCTGTTTTTT